What follows are 3 T cell receptor beta chains derived from one specimen sequenced in a study of cytomegalovirus exposure and HLA in healthy donors. The table came from immunoSEQ multiplex PCR; TCRdb's copy has only in-frame clones and leaves some out. The sample includes about 130,000 clones, 85% to 90% of them seen just once. Sequences were obtained from PBMCs. Receptor source: a woman aged 25 to 39 in good health and CMV-seropositive.

J is TRBJ2-1 and V is TRBV29-1, with TRBD2 matching 9 bases. The V and J ends lost 4 bases and 6 bases, in that order; junction bases with no gene match: 7. CDR1 is SQVTM, CDR2 ANQGSEA, per germline. The CDR3 covers 14 residues. The DNA for the CDR3 is TGCAGCGTTGCGGGACTAGCCCGCTTCAATGAGCAGTTCTTC. Protein product: CSVAGLARFNEQFF.

This chain joins TRBV6-6 and TRBJ2-7, with 9 bases identical to TRBD2. CDR1 and CDR2 (germline): MNHNY, SVGAGI (reference sequence). V was clipped by 5 bases and J by 3 bases; unmatched bases: 8. CDR3 length: 15 amino acids. DNA of the CDR3: TGTGCCAGCAGTCGGGGGGGACTAGCTCTCTACGAGCAGTACTTC. Translated: CASSRGGLALYEQYF.

The V gene is TRBV13, the J gene TRBJ1-3, with D possibly being TRBD1 (6 bases). Trimming left V 2 bases short and J 1 base short, with 12 bases between. Germline V lookup: CDR1 PRHDT, CDR2 FYEKMQ (reference sequence). The CDR3 length is 16 residues. The CDR3 DNA follows: TGTGCCAGCAGCTTATCGGGGGGCTGGTCTGGAAACACCATATATTTT. Protein: CASSLSGGWSGNTIYF.